This passage covers 31 T cell receptor beta chains from one sample sequenced in a study of T cells after yellow fever vaccination. TCRdb recomputed calls from the 5' RACE reads with MiXCR, one row per CDR3 protein. This repertoire shows hundreds of thousands of distinct CDR3 sequences, roughly 14% found once; its top ten account for more than 13%. The sequencing here drew on PBMCs, taken on the day of the yellow fever booster vaccination. These receptors came from a man aged 25-40 years who received the YFV17D yellow fever vaccine.

The V and J genes are TRBV20-1 and TRBJ2-5; the D gene is possibly TRBD1 (6 bases). V was shortened by 4 bases and J by 1 base, with 10 bases between the two germline ends. The germline V gene has CDR1 DFQATT and CDR2 SNEGSKA (reference sequence). CDR3 length equals 13 residues. The CDR3: CSAKGVGQETQYF. For the CDR3, the DNA is TGCAGTGCTAAGGGGGTAGGCCAAGAGACCCAGTACTTC.

This clonotype occurred a few times. The gene calls are TRBV18 and TRBJ1-2; maybe TRBD1 (6 bases). Germline CDR1 reads KGHSH; CDR2 reads LQKENI. The CDR3 sequence is 17 residues long. The germline V and J ends were trimmed by 0 bases and 0 bases, with 14 bases remaining between them. CDR3: CASSPPRGPTTNYGYTF. In DNA, the CDR3 is TGTGCCAGCTCACCACCGCGGGGGCCTACCACTAACTATGGCTACACCTTC.

The genes are TRBV5-1 and TRBJ2-3; TRBD2 matches at 10 bases. CDR1 and CDR2 from the germline V gene are SGHRS and YFSETQ. The CDR3 runs 15 residues. With V trimmed by 2 bases and J by 6 bases, 6 bases remained unmatched. As DNA, the CDR3 is TGCGCCAGCAGCTTCGCTAGCGGGAGATTTGATACGCAGTATTTT. Its translation: CASSFASGRFDTQYF.

As DNA, the CDR3 is TGCAGTGCTAGTCCAGGGGGGCACCCAGATACGCAGTATTTT. Protein product: CSASPGGHPDTQYF. This chain connects TRBV20-1 to TRBJ2-3, with D perhaps TRBD1 (7 bases). Germline values: CDR1 DFQATT, CDR2 SNEGSKA (reference sequence). The CDR3 is 14 residues long. The V end lost 3 bases, the J end lost 4 bases, and 14 bases lay between the germline ends.

This clonotype appeared a few times. V is TRBV11-1 and J is TRBJ2-1, with D unclear. This CDR3 has 15 residues. Germline V gene sequence: CDR1 SGHAT, CDR2 FQDESV (reference sequence). The germline V and J ends were trimmed by 3 bases and 2 bases, with 11 bases remaining between them. The CDR3 bases are TGTGCCAGCAGCTTTTACAAAGCTCCCTACAATGAGCAGTTCTTC. It specifies CASSFYKAPYNEQFF.

In its sample, this clonotype was seen many times. The chain couples TRBV12-3 or TRBV12-4 to TRBJ2-7, with TRBD2 as a possible D gene (5 bases). V was trimmed by 9 bases and J by 6 bases, leaving 21 bases between them. The CDR3 extends over 14 amino acids. The CDR3 DNA sequence: TGTGCCAGTCGACCAAGAGGCCCGGGATCCGAGCAGTACTTC. Translation: CASRPRGPGSEQYF.

The rearrangement links TRBV28 to TRBJ2-7; 7 bases fit TRBD1. Germline values: CDR1 MDHEN, CDR2 SYDVKM. The CDR3 sequence is 13 residues long. The ends lost 7 bases at V and 6 bases at J; junction bases unmatched: 9. In nucleotides, the CDR3 is TGTGCCAGCAAAACCGGGACAGAGGGCGAGCAGTACTTC. This translates into CASKTGTEGEQYF.

The sample holds a few counts of this clonotype. V gene TRBV7-9 combines with J gene TRBJ2-1; either TRBD1 or TRBD2 may fit D (7 bases each). The CDR3 totals 13 residues. Trimming pared 8 bases from V and 8 bases from J, leaving 16 bases between. Germline-derived CDR1 and CDR2 are SEHNR and FQNEAQ (reference sequence). CDR3 in DNA: TGTGCCAGCTCAGGGGGGGGACTTTATGAGCAGTTCTTC. This codes for CASSGGGLYEQFF. The variable domain in full, completed from reference TRBV7-9 and TRBJ2-1, reads DTGVSQNPRHKITKRGQNVTFRCDPISEHNRLYWYRQTLGQGPEFLTYFQNEAQLEKSRLLSDRFSAERPKGSFSTLEIQRTEQGDSAMYLCASSGGGLYEQFFGPGTRLTVL.

The sample holds a few counts of this clonotype. The V and J genes are TRBV25-1 and TRBJ2-1, with 8 bases aligning to TRBD2. The germline CDR1 and CDR2 sequences are MGHDK and SYGVNS. The CDR3 is 16 residues long. V gave up 2 bases and J gave up 1 base; unmatched junction bases: 4. CDR3 DNA sequence: TGTGCCAGCAGTGAAGGTGCGGGAGGTTCCTACAATGAGCAGTTCTTC. It specifies CASSEGAGGSYNEQFF.

The table lists this clonotype with a few counts. The V and J genes are TRBV27 and TRBJ2-5; no clear D gene. CDR3 size: 14 residues. Deletions cut 6 bases from V and 4 bases from J, with 15 bases between. Germline assignment: CDR1 MNHEY and CDR2 SMNVEV (reference sequence). The CDR3 bases are TGTGCCAGCAGCCTCCTAGGTCCAGCAGAGACCCAGTACTTC. This gives the protein CASSLLGPAETQYF.

This clonotype was picked up a small number of times. The rearrangement joins TRBV20-1 to TRBJ1-2, with D maybe TRBD1 (5 bases). Germline V lookup: CDR1 DFQATT, CDR2 SNEGSKA (reference sequence). Trimming pared 3 bases from V and 3 bases from J, leaving 8 bases between. This CDR3 spans 12 amino acids. The CDR3 region is CSASTTDYGYTF. The CDR3 DNA sequence: TGCAGTGCTAGCACGACAGACTATGGCTACACCTTC.

V and J are TRBV10-3 and TRBJ2-3, with a weak D call TRBD1 (5 bases). Trimming removed 5 bases from V and 2 bases from J, with 8 bases in between. This CDR3 spans 13 amino acids. The germline CDR1 and CDR2 sequences are ENHRY and SYGVKD. CDR3 DNA: TGTGCCATCAGTATGGGGCCCACAGATACGCAGTATTTT. Protein product: CAISMGPTDTQYF.

This rearrangement joins TRBV20-1 to TRBJ2-1, with 7 bases aligning to TRBD2. The CDR3 covers 15 residues. Germline V gives CDR1 DFQATT, CDR2 SNEGSKA (reference sequence). The CDR3, as DNA: TGCAGCGCCCGGAAGGCGGGACTACCCTACAATGAGCAGTTCTTC. Protein sequence: CSARKAGLPYNEQFF.

This clonotype has more than one count but fewer than ten. This chain connects TRBV29-1 to TRBJ1-2; no reliable D call. The germline V gene encodes CDR1 SQVTM and CDR2 ANQGSEA. The germline V and J ends were trimmed by 2 bases and 8 bases, with 24 bases remaining between them. This CDR3 comprises 16 residues. The CDR3 nucleotides read TGCAGCGTTGAAAGAGGGCTCCAAGACCGCTGGGGAGGCTACACCTTC. This translates into CSVERGLQDRWGGYTF. Full variable domain (outside the CDR3, taken from reference TRBV29-1 and TRBJ1-2): SAVISQKPSRDICQRGTSLTIQCQVDSQVTMMFWYRQQPGQSLTLIATANQGSEATYESGFVIDKFPISRPNLTFSTLTVSNMSPEDSSIYLCSVERGLQDRWGGYTFGSGTRLTVV.

The chain combines TRBV7-2 with TRBJ2-5, with unresolved D. The length of the CDR3 is 13 residues. Germline V gene data show CDR1 as SGHTA and CDR2 as FQGNSA. V was shortened by 5 bases and J by 7 bases, with 14 bases between the two germline ends. The CDR3 DNA follows: TGTGCCAGCAGCCATAACCCCTTAGCGACCCAGTACTTC. Residues: CASSHNPLATQYF.

This clonotype occurred a few times. J is TRBJ1-2 and V is TRBV6-5, with 7 positions matching TRBD1. The CDR3 covers 15 residues. CDR1 is MNHEY and CDR2 is SVGAGI in the germline V gene. V dropped 6 bases and J dropped 0; count of bases not matched to a gene: 7. The CDR3: CASSKDRLTNYGYTF. The DNA for the CDR3 is TGTGCCAGCAGCAAGGACAGGCTGACTAACTATGGCTACACCTTC.

This chain uses TRBV5-4 with TRBJ2-3; the D gene is possibly TRBD2 (6 bases). This CDR3 is built from 13 residues. Germline values: CDR1 SGHNT, CDR2 YYREEE (reference sequence). Trimming stripped 0 bases from V and 10 bases from J, with 12 bases between. Here the CDR3 DNA reads TGTGCCAGCAGCTTGGTAGCCCTAGCGCCGCAGTATTTT. Encoded protein: CASSLVALAPQYF.

V gene TRBV5-1 combines with J gene TRBJ2-4; 11 bases are a match to TRBD2. CDR1 is SGHRS, CDR2 YFSETQ, per germline. The J segment lost 0 bases and the V segment lost 4 bases, leaving 15 bases of the junction unmatched. The CDR3 length is 20 residues. CDR3: CASSLRVPGLAELAKNIQYF. For the CDR3, the DNA is TGCGCCAGCAGCCTCAGGGTTCCGGGACTAGCGGAACTAGCCAAAAACATTCAGTACTTC.

The chain is built from TRBV6-1 and TRBJ2-2; 9 bases match TRBD1. Germline V gene sequence: CDR1 MNHNS, CDR2 SASEGT. Trimming took 6 bases from V and 5 from J; bases not matched to a gene: 7. The CDR3 length is 15 residues. The CDR3 here is CASRATGGFTGELFF. The CDR3 coding sequence is TGTGCCAGCAGGGCTACAGGGGGCTTTACCGGGGAGCTGTTTTTT.

This clonotype was detected a few times. The chain carries TRBV14 and TRBJ1-2; tentatively, D is TRBD1 (6 bases). Trimming removed 4 bases from V and 4 bases from J, with 16 bases in between. CDR3 length: 15 amino acids. Germline CDR1 SGHDN, CDR2 FVKESK. CDR3: CASSRGITGTYGYTF. The CDR3 bases are TGTGCCAGCAGCCGTGGGATAACAGGGACCTATGGCTACACCTTC.

This clonotype has just a few counts. V is TRBV7-8 and J is TRBJ2-5, with 9 bases identical to TRBD1. CDR3 length: 14 amino acids. Germline V lookup: CDR1 SGHVS, CDR2 FQNEAQ. Germline trimming cut 5 bases from V and 3 bases from J; bases unmatched to any gene: 4. In DNA, the CDR3 is TGTGCCAGCAGCCTAACAGGGGGCAAAGAGACCCAGTACTTC. Protein: CASSLTGGKETQYF.

The chain has TRBV3-1 and TRBJ2-1; D is perhaps TRBD2 (6 bases). Germline values: CDR1 LGHDT, CDR2 YNNKEL (reference sequence). CDR3 length: 13 amino acids. Trimming removed 2 bases from V and 16 bases from J, with 18 bases in between. The chain's CDR3 is CASSQSAGTPTFF. The CDR3 coding sequence is TGTGCCAGCAGCCAATCCGCCGGGACTCCTACCTTCTTC.

The J gene is TRBJ2-7, the V gene TRBV20-1; 13 bases line up with TRBD2. CDR1 is DFQATT, CDR2 SNEGSKA, per germline (reference sequence). The V gene end was trimmed by 5 bases and the J gene end by 3 bases; junction bases not matched to a gene: 7. This CDR3 is built from 15 residues. CDR3 nucleotide sequence: TGCAGTGCTGGGTCCAGACTAGCGGGAGGCTACGAGCAGTACTTC. Its protein product is CSAGSRLAGGYEQYF.

This clonotype was counted at least ten times. The rearrangement uses TRBV7-2 and TRBJ2-1; D perhaps matches TRBD1 (6 bases). Trimming took off 4 bases at V and 10 bases at J, with 11 bases between the two ends. This CDR3 has 12 amino acids. The germline gives CDR1 SGHTA, CDR2 FQGNSA. CDR3 residues: CASSSYQGEQFF. CDR3 coding DNA: TGTGCCAGCAGCTCCTACCAGGGGGAGCAGTTCTTC.

The chain combines TRBV15 with TRBJ2-1; 9 bases are a match to TRBD1. Germline CDR1 reads LNHNV; CDR2 reads YYDKDF (reference sequence). CDR3 length equals 13 residues. The J segment lost 15 bases and the V segment lost 5 bases, leaving 11 bases of the junction unmatched. The CDR3 coding sequence is TGTGCCACCAGCTCCAGGTGGGGGACAGGGCTGTTCTTC. Encoded protein: CATSSRWGTGLFF.

The V gene is TRBV7-2, the J gene TRBJ2-4; D may be TRBD2 (5 bases). Germline CDR1 is SGHTA and CDR2 is FQGNSA. V was trimmed by 4 bases and J by 8 bases, leaving 18 bases between them. This CDR3 comprises 15 residues. The CDR3 region is CASSSPLSGRDIQYF. CDR3 sequence (DNA): TGTGCCAGCAGCTCGCCCCTGAGCGGTCGGGACATTCAGTACTTC.

This clonotype has a handful of counts. The chain carries TRBV7-2 and TRBJ2-3; tentative D call: TRBD1 (6 bases). CDR1 and CDR2 (germline): SGHTA, FQGNSA. With 5 bases removed from V and 6 bases from J, the gap between germline ends came to 12 bases. This CDR3 has 13 amino acids. CDR3: CASSDARGDTQYF. In DNA, the CDR3 is TGTGCCAGCAGCGATGCTAGGGGGGATACGCAGTATTTT.

This clonotype was seen many times. The genes are TRBV20-1 and TRBJ2-7, with D maybe TRBD1 (5 bases). Deletions cut 3 bases from V and 1 base from J, with 7 bases between. The CDR3 totals 12 residues. The V gene's germline CDR1 is DFQATT and CDR2 SNEGSKA (reference sequence). The CDR3 reads CSASQGSYEQYF. The CDR3 DNA is TGCAGTGCTAGCCAGGGTTCCTACGAGCAGTACTTC.

CDR3 bases: TGCGCCAGCAGCTTGGCCGGATCGGTGGTGGGCACTGAAGCTTTCTTT. Translated: CASSLAGSVVGTEAFF. The rearrangement uses TRBV5-1 and TRBJ1-1; D is unresolved. V gave up 0 bases and J gave up 4 bases, with 16 bases separating them. The CDR3 length is 16 residues. CDR1 is SGHRS and CDR2 is YFSETQ in the germline V gene.

This clonotype was observed a few times. The chain uses TRBV7-3 and TRBJ2-2; 13 positions agree with TRBD2. V lost 5 bases and J lost 5; bases outside the gene matches: 2. CDR3 length: 15 amino acids. The V gene's germline CDR1 is SGHTA and CDR2 FQGTGA. The DNA of the CDR3 is TGTGCCAGCAGCACGGGACTAGCGGGGACCGGGGAGCTGTTTTTT. This sequence encodes CASSTGLAGTGELFF.

The chain joins TRBV7-8 to TRBJ2-1; D remains unclear. The germline V and J ends were trimmed by 5 bases and 0 bases, with 17 bases remaining between them. The CDR3 loop spans 17 amino acids. CDR1 and CDR2 (germline): SGHVS, FQNEAQ. CDR3 sequence: CASSRQTRGSSYNEQFF. Written as DNA, the CDR3 is TGTGCCAGCAGCCGACAAACGAGAGGCAGCTCCTACAATGAGCAGTTCTTC.